This TCR beta chain was captured by sequencing in a study of blood T cell repertoires in COVID-19. Whole-study context: Samples came from the United States, Italy and Spain, spanning acute and convalescent COVID-19. PBMCs, B-cell-depleted T cells, or T cells were the source of the cDNA or gDNA that made up the material.

Original analysis: Estimation of nucleated cell counts was performed using reference gene primer amplification. Assay: immunoSEQ multiplex PCR; the TCRdb copy retains only in-frame clones and omits some. Clonal size and the V and J genes are those of that table, whereas D and trimming came from the DNA. This repertoire shows 78,000 or so clones, approximately 83% found once; its top ten account for roughly 10%. The CDR3 runs 13 residues. Germline V gene sequence: CDR1 SNHLY, CDR2 FYNNEI. The J segment lost 12 bases and the V segment lost 0 bases, leaving 4 bases of the junction unmatched. This receptor was identified in a human donor in a cohort sampled during active COVID-19. The chain combines TRBV2 with TRBJ2-1; 8 nucleotides align to TRBD2. Material: peripheral blood. The CDR3 reads CASSEARGGGQFF. CDR3 nucleotide sequence: TGTGCCAGCAGTGAAGCCCGGGGGGGCGGGCAGTTCTTC.